The 32 T cell receptor beta chains in this list originate from one sample, sequenced in a study of early T cells in non-severe SARS-CoV-2 infection. A single record per CDR3 protein comes from TCRdb applying MiXCR to the 5' RACE reads. This table holds 70,000 to 95,000 distinct CDR3 sequences, 11% to 15% found once. Sequenced sample: whole blood. The receptor source for this set is an adult who was a healthcare worker with PCR-confirmed SARS-CoV-2 infection or an uninfected control (not recorded which).

The V and J genes are TRBV18 and TRBJ2-5; 12 bases agree with TRBD2. CDR3 size: 16 residues. Trimming took 6 bases from V and 4 from J; bases not matched to a gene: 9. CDR1 and CDR2 (germline): KGHSH, LQKENI. In DNA form, the CDR3 reads TGTGCCAGCTCGAGATTCGCACTAGCGGGGGGAGAGACCCAGTACTTC. This codes for CASSRFALAGGETQYF.

The chain couples TRBV3-1 to TRBJ1-1; D call uncertain. The germline gives CDR1 LGHDT, CDR2 YNNKEL (reference sequence). The CDR3 sequence is 15 residues long. V dropped 4 bases and J dropped 0 bases, with 12 bases sitting between them. The CDR3 region has the DNA TGTGCCAGCAGCCCCACTAGGGCGGTGAACACTGAAGCTTTCTTT. It is translated as CASSPTRAVNTEAFF.

This clonotype has just a few counts. The chain carries TRBV19 and TRBJ1-4; D ambiguous. CDR3 length: 13 residues. The germline CDR1 and CDR2 sequences are LNHDA and SQIVND (reference sequence). The V end lost 7 bases, the J end lost 5 bases, and 11 bases lay between the germline ends. Here the CDR3 DNA reads TGTGCCAGTACTATCGGACTGAATGAAAAACTGTTTTTT. Translation: CASTIGLNEKLFF. The whole variable domain, filled in from reference TRBV19 and TRBJ1-4, reads DGGITQSPKYLFRKEGQNVTLSCEQNLNHDAMYWYRQDPGQGLRLIYYSQIVNDFQKGDIAEGYSVSREKKESFPLTVTSAQKNPTAFYLCASTIGLNEKLFFGSGTQLSVL.

This clonotype was seen a few times. This sequence joins TRBV11-2 and TRBJ2-1, with 10 nucleotides matching TRBD1. The V and J ends lost 0 bases and 9 bases, in that order; junction bases with no gene match: 8. Germline CDR1 SGHAT, CDR2 FQNNGV. This CDR3 has 16 residues. CDR3 bases: TGTGCCAGCAGCTTAGAGGGACAGGGGAGAGTGGGTGAGCAGTTCTTC. Its translation is CASSLEGQGRVGEQFF. The variable domain in full, completed from reference TRBV11-2 and TRBJ2-1, reads EAGVAQSPRYKIIEKRQSVAFWCNPISGHATLYWYQQILGQGPKLLIQFQNNGVVDDSQLPKDRFSAERLKGVDSTLKIQPAKLEDSAVYLCASSLEGQGRVGEQFFGPGTRLTVL.

This clonotype has only a few counts. The chain joins TRBV25-1 to TRBJ2-6; D is unresolved. Looked up from germline, CDR1 is MGHDK and CDR2 is SYGVNS. V gave up 3 bases and J gave up 4 bases, with 13 bases separating them. CDR3 length: 16 amino acids. The CDR3 loop is CASSDRPPGGANVLTF. Written as DNA, the CDR3 is TGTGCCAGCAGTGACAGGCCTCCCGGCGGGGCCAACGTCCTGACTTTC.

This clonotype was recorded a few times. The rearrangement uses TRBV7-2 and TRBJ2-1; 10 bases map to TRBD2. J was trimmed by 6 bases and V by 1 base; bases with no gene match: 9. Germline lookup yields CDR1 SGHTA and CDR2 FQGNSA. The CDR3 has 17 residues. The CDR3 is CASSLGIAGGRFNEQFF. CDR3 coding DNA: TGTGCCAGCAGCTTAGGTATAGCGGGGGGCCGCTTCAATGAGCAGTTCTTC.

The table lists this clonotype with a few counts. This sequence joins TRBV20-1 and TRBJ1-5; D is uncertain. Germline CDR1 is DFQATT and CDR2 is SNEGSKA (reference sequence). Trimming took off 1 base at V and 1 base at J, with 11 bases between the two ends. CDR3 length: 15 residues. The CDR3 coding sequence is TGCAGTGCTAGAGCGATGGAAGGCAGCAATCAGCCCCAGCATTTT. This gives the protein CSARAMEGSNQPQHF.

The gene calls are TRBV12-3 or TRBV12-4 and TRBJ2-7; D not resolved. The CDR3 is 12 residues long. Trimming took 2 bases from V and 6 from J, leaving 8 bases between them. The CDR3 DNA reads TGTGCCAGCAGTTTAAGGGTTGCCGAGCAGTACTTC. Its protein product is CASSLRVAEQYF.

This clonotype was seen a few times. The rearrangement uses TRBV28 and TRBJ1-5; possible D gene TRBD1, 5 bases. Germline V gene lookup returns CDR1 MDHEN and CDR2 SYDVKM. The V end was cut by 6 bases, the J end by 6 bases, with 9 bases between. CDR3 length: 12 residues. CDR3 protein: CASSRDVQPQHF. CDR3 coding DNA: TGTGCCAGCAGCCGGGACGTTCAGCCCCAGCATTTT.

This clonotype was counted a few times. The V call is TRBV23-1, the J call TRBJ2-3; D possibly matches TRBD1 or TRBD2 (6 bases each). TRBV23-1 counts as an open reading frame of uncertain function. CDR3 length: 15 amino acids. The germline V and J ends were trimmed by 5 bases and 3 bases, with 15 bases remaining between them. The CDR3 region is CASSSSRGGTDTQYF. The CDR3 region has the DNA TGCGCCAGCAGTTCCTCAAGAGGGGGGACAGATACGCAGTATTTT.

In its sample, this clonotype was seen many times. The chain joins TRBV18 to TRBJ2-7; possible D gene TRBD1, 5 bases. Trimming took off 1 base at V and 3 bases at J, with 22 bases between the two ends. Germline assignment: CDR1 KGHSH and CDR2 LQKENI. This CDR3 comprises 18 residues. The CDR3 DNA is TGTGCCAGCTCACCACTGAAAGGGGCCCTGCCCTTGTTCTACGAGCAGTACTTC. It translates to CASSPLKGALPLFYEQYF.

This clonotype was recorded a few times. The DNA for the CDR3 is TGTGCTAGTGGGCCTGCGAGAGGGTACACCGGGGAGCTGTTTTTT. It encodes CASGPARGYTGELFF. V and J are TRBV12-5 and TRBJ2-2; a weak D match, TRBD2 (5 bases). Germline V gene lookup returns CDR1 LGHNT and CDR2 FRNRAP. This CDR3 is built from 15 residues. V was trimmed by 6 bases and J by 3 bases, leaving 14 bases between them.

The chain carries TRBV5-5 and TRBJ2-3; the match to TRBD2 covers 15 bases. The CDR3 totals 18 residues. Germline trimming cut 4 bases from V and 0 bases from J; bases unmatched to any gene: 6. The V gene's germline CDR1 is SGHKS and CDR2 YYEKEE (reference sequence). The CDR3 DNA reads TGTGCCAGCAGCGGAGGACTAGCGGGGGGGCTCAGCACAGATACGCAGTATTTT. This gives the protein CASSGGLAGGLSTDTQYF.

This clonotype showed up just a few times. The V gene is TRBV5-1, the J gene TRBJ1-1; D is uncertain. The length of the CDR3 is 15 residues. Trimming stripped 5 bases from V and 2 bases from J, with 16 bases between. Germline CDR1 SGHRS, CDR2 YFSETQ. In DNA, the CDR3 is TGCGCCAGCAGTTCAGGACCGACGAAAAACACTGAAGCTTTCTTT. Encoded protein: CASSSGPTKNTEAFF.

There are many counts of this clonotype. The chain recombines TRBV5-1 with TRBJ2-3, with TRBD2 matching 11 bases. Germline trimming cut 1 base from V and 4 bases from J; bases unmatched to any gene: 2. There are 15 residues in the CDR3. Germline V gives CDR1 SGHRS, CDR2 YFSETQ. The CDR3 here is CASSLTSGGSDTQYF. CDR3 nucleotides: TGCGCCAGCAGCTTGACTAGCGGGGGTTCAGATACGCAGTATTTT.

The chain uses TRBV29-1 and TRBJ1-5, with D hard to call. With 6 bases removed from V and 2 bases from J, the gap between germline ends came to 11 bases. From germline, CDR1 is SQVTM and CDR2 ANQGSEA. The CDR3 runs 13 residues. CDR3 sequence (DNA): TGCAGCGTGGGGTATGGAGGCAATCAGCCCCAGCATTTT. Protein sequence: CSVGYGGNQPQHF.

The V and J genes are TRBV2 and TRBJ2-7; unclear D gene. This CDR3 is built from 11 residues. The V gene's germline CDR1 is SNHLY and CDR2 FYNNEI. Trimming shortened V by 3 bases and J by 3 bases, and 3 bases separated the two germline ends. DNA for the CDR3: TGTGCCAGCAGTGAGGACTACGAGCAGTACTTC. Its translation: CASSEDYEQYF.

This chain links TRBV28 with TRBJ1-5, with TRBD1 matching 8 bases. The junction had 6 bases not matched to a gene; V was cut back by 4 bases and J by 16 bases. The CDR3 spans 11 residues. Germline V CDR1 and CDR2: MDHEN, SYDVKM. DNA for the CDR3: TGTGCCAGCAGTTCTACGGGACAGGTCCATTTT. Its protein product is CASSSTGQVHF.

This clonotype was seen repeatedly, ten times or more. This chain links TRBV13 with TRBJ1-1, with 9 bases aligning to TRBD1. Germline-derived CDR1 and CDR2 are PRHDT and FYEKMQ (reference sequence). This CDR3 is built from 15 residues. The V and J ends lost 5 bases and 5 bases, in that order; junction bases with no gene match: 9. CDR3 sequence: CASSLWGQGNTEAFF. Here the CDR3 DNA reads TGTGCCAGCAGCCTATGGGGACAGGGTAATACTGAAGCTTTCTTT.

This chain connects TRBV9 to TRBJ1-6; D perhaps matches TRBD1 (5 bases). The V end was cut by 4 bases, the J end by 10 bases, with 15 bases between. CDR3 length: 14 residues. Germline assignment: CDR1 SGDLS and CDR2 YYNGEE. CDR3: CASSLRGGGSPLHF. The CDR3 DNA sequence: TGTGCCAGCAGCCTTCGTGGGGGTGGGTCACCCCTCCACTTT.

J is TRBJ1-1 and V is TRBV7-9; the D is unclear. Germline V gene lookup returns CDR1 SEHNR and CDR2 FQNEAQ (reference sequence). CDR3 length: 15 residues. V lost 1 base to trimming and J lost 0 bases, with 9 bases between them. The CDR3 DNA sequence: TGTGCCAGCAGCTTAGTCGACGGGATGAACACTGAAGCTTTCTTT. Translating gives CASSLVDGMNTEAFF.

This rearrangement joins TRBV29-1 to TRBJ2-5, with D maybe TRBD2 (5 bases). Germline loops: CDR1 SQVTM, CDR2 ANQGSEA. CDR3 length: 15 residues. Trimming cost V 4 bases and J 1 base, with 16 bases left between them. CDR3 in DNA: TGCAGCGTTGTAGTATTCCCACGGGGCCAAGAGACCCAGTACTTC. Translation: CSVVVFPRGQETQYF. Combining the CDR3 with reference TRBV29-1 and TRBJ2-5 gives the whole variable domain SAVISQKPSRDICQRGTSLTIQCQVDSQVTMMFWYRQQPGQSLTLIATANQGSEATYESGFVIDKFPISRPNLTFSTLTVSNMSPEDSSIYLCSVVVFPRGQETQYFGPGTRLLVL.

At least ten counts were recorded for this clonotype. This chain links TRBV11-2 with TRBJ1-2; 7 bases are shared with TRBD1. This CDR3 spans 16 amino acids. Trimming removed 5 bases from V and 6 bases from J; junction bases left unmatched: 15. Germline V gene data show CDR1 as SGHAT and CDR2 as FQNNGV. The CDR3 nucleotides are TGTGCCAGCAGCCACATAAGGGGGCGGGACATCGATGGCTACACCTTC. This sequence encodes CASSHIRGRDIDGYTF.

In its sample, this clonotype was seen a few times. V and J are TRBV6-5 and TRBJ2-1, with a possible D match to TRBD2 (5 bases). Between the trimmed V and J ends, which lost 10 bases and 0 bases, there was a span of 13 bases. The CDR3 is made up of 14 amino acids. The germline CDR1 and CDR2 sequences are MNHEY and SVGAGI. The CDR3 DNA reads as TGTGCCACATCCCGGGGTAGCTCCTACAATGAGCAGTTCTTC. It is translated as CATSRGSSYNEQFF.

V usage is TRBV6-1 and J usage is TRBJ1-3; D gene unclear. V lost 8 bases and J 0 bases, leaving 8 bases between the germline ends. CDR1 and CDR2 (germline): MNHNS, SASEGT. The CDR3 runs 13 residues. CDR3 bases: TGTGCCAGCGGGCATAACTCTGGAAACACCATATATTTT. Its translation: CASGHNSGNTIYF.

This clonotype was seen more than once but under ten times. This chain links TRBV29-1 with TRBJ2-3; D remains unclear. The germline gives CDR1 SQVTM, CDR2 ANQGSEA. V shed 8 bases and J shed 1 base, with 13 bases lying between them. There are 13 residues in the CDR3. The CDR3 is CSYSPGGTDTQYF. In nucleotides, the CDR3 is TGCAGCTACAGCCCGGGTGGCACAGATACGCAGTATTTT.

This chain links TRBV5-1 with TRBJ2-2, with 8 nucleotides matching TRBD2. This CDR3 region has 16 residues. From germline, CDR1 is SGHRS and CDR2 YFSETQ. J gave up 0 bases and V 2 bases, and 3 bases lay outside the gene matches. CDR3 DNA sequence: TGCGCCAGCAGCTTTAGCGGGGCATCGAACACCGGGGAGCTGTTTTTT. Translating gives CASSFSGASNTGELFF. Combining the CDR3 with reference TRBV5-1 and TRBJ2-2 gives the whole variable domain KAGVTQTPRYLIKTRGQQVTLSCSPISGHRSVSWYQQTPGQGLQFLFEYFSETQRNKGNFPGRFSGRQFSNSRSEMNVSTLELGDSALYLCASSFSGASNTGELFFGEGSRLTVL.

This clonotype was detected many times. The chain is built from TRBV4-1 and TRBJ2-5, with D uncertain. There are 13 residues in the CDR3. Germline V gives CDR1 MGHRA, CDR2 YSYEKL. Trimming took off 3 bases at V and 5 bases at J, with 10 bases between the two ends. CDR3: CASSQTLRETQYF. CDR3 in DNA: TGCGCCAGCAGCCAGACCCTCCGGGAGACCCAGTACTTC.

This clonotype was observed a handful of times. This chain uses TRBV3-1 with TRBJ1-2, with D maybe TRBD1 (5 bases). The germline V gene has CDR1 LGHDT and CDR2 YNNKEL (reference sequence). The CDR3 is 15 amino acids. Trimming stripped 5 bases from V and 4 bases from J, with 17 bases between. CDR3 nucleotide sequence: TGTGCCAGCAGCTCCCACAGGACTACCAGCTATGGCTACACCTTC. As protein: CASSSHRTTSYGYTF. Based on the CDR3 plus reference TRBV3-1 and TRBJ1-2, the full variable domain is DTAVSQTPKYLVTQMGNDKSIKCEQNLGHDTMYWYKQDSKKFLKIMFSYNNKELIINETVPNRFSPKSPDKAHLNLHINSLELGDSAVYFCASSSHRTTSYGYTFGSGTRLTVV.

This clonotype was detected a few times. This chain joins TRBV3-1 and TRBJ2-3; no firm D call. With 8 bases removed from V and 3 bases from J, the gap between germline ends came to 6 bases. CDR1 LGHDT and CDR2 YNNKEL come from the germline V gene (reference sequence). The CDR3 runs to 11 residues. The CDR3 sequence is CASQETDTQYF. The CDR3 DNA reads as TGTGCCAGCCAAGAGACAGATACGCAGTATTTT.

The chain joins TRBV9 to TRBJ1-1; D unclear. Trimming pared 0 bases from V and 1 base from J, leaving 7 bases between. The CDR3 is 14 residues long. Germline-derived CDR1 and CDR2 are SGDLS and YYNGEE. CDR3 DNA: TGTGCCAGCAGCGTAGGGCATCAGAACACTGAAGCTTTCTTT. Its translation is CASSVGHQNTEAFF.

This clonotype occurred a few times. The genes are TRBV7-9 and TRBJ2-7; 7 bases are a match to TRBD2. This CDR3 contains 15 residues. CDR1 and CDR2 (germline): SEHNR, FQNEAQ (reference sequence). The V segment lost 6 bases and the J segment 6 bases; nucleotides outside the gene matches: 14. This CDR3 is CASSGSGGLSPEQYF. The DNA of the CDR3 is TGTGCCAGCAGTGGATCGGGGGGACTATCCCCCGAGCAGTACTTC.